A selection of T cell receptor beta chains follows, all from one sample in a study of cytomegalovirus exposure and HLA in healthy donors. The table came from immunoSEQ multiplex PCR; TCRdb's copy has only in-frame clones and leaves some out. The profile shows about 65,000 clones, roughly nine tenths of them singletons. Sequencing used PBMCs. All receptors come from a woman aged 18-29 years in good health and CMV-seronegative. The CDR3 runs from the conserved cysteine through the conserved F or W. Fields, in order: D gene, J gene, CDR3 length, V gene, clone size, CDR3 protein, CDR3 DNA. A D gene is named only where the DNA matches it firmly. Only some rows state a clone size, as once, few, many or a class for expanded clones.

d_call: TRBD1; j_call: TRBJ1-1; cdr3_length: 13; v_call: TRBV2; clone_size: -; cdr3_aa: CASIPEGATEAFF; cdr3_nt: TGTGCCAGCATCCCGGAGGGGGCCACTGAAGCTTTCTTT
d_call: -; j_call: TRBJ1-2; cdr3_length: 13; v_call: TRBV9; clone_size: -; cdr3_aa: CASSVGESLGYTF; cdr3_nt: TGTGCCAGCAGCGTAGGGGAGTCCCTAGGCTACACCTTC
d_call: -; j_call: TRBJ1-1; cdr3_length: 15; v_call: TRBV5-1; clone_size: once; cdr3_aa: CASSLEPGTYTEAFF; cdr3_nt: TGCGCCAGCAGCTTAGAGCCCGGGACATATACTGAAGCTTTCTTT
d_call: TRBD2; j_call: TRBJ2-3; cdr3_length: 16; v_call: TRBV7-9; clone_size: -; cdr3_aa: CASSLGPSGMGDTQYF; cdr3_nt: TGTGCCAGCAGCTTAGGCCCTAGCGGGATGGGGGATACGCAGTATTTT
d_call: -; j_call: TRBJ1-5; cdr3_length: 15; v_call: TRBV27; clone_size: once; cdr3_aa: CASSPWAYSNQPQHF; cdr3_nt: TGTGCCAGCAGTCCTTGGGCTTATAGCAATCAGCCCCAGCATTTT
d_call: TRBD1; j_call: TRBJ1-1; cdr3_length: 15; v_call: TRBV28; clone_size: -; cdr3_aa: CASSLQGAMNTEAFF; cdr3_nt: TGTGCCAGCAGCCTACAGGGGGCAATGAACACTGAAGCTTTCTTT
d_call: -; j_call: TRBJ2-1; cdr3_length: 18; v_call: TRBV10-3; clone_size: -; cdr3_aa: CAISEPQLRGRAPNEQFF; cdr3_nt: TGTGCCATCAGTGAGCCCCAACTTCGCGGCAGGGCCCCAAATGAGCAGTTCTTC
d_call: TRBD1; j_call: TRBJ2-7; cdr3_length: 15; v_call: TRBV19; clone_size: -; cdr3_aa: CASSIAQGAVHEQYF; cdr3_nt: TGTGCCAGTAGTATAGCACAGGGGGCTGTCCACGAGCAGTACTTC
d_call: -; j_call: TRBJ1-5; cdr3_length: 14; v_call: TRBV2; clone_size: -; cdr3_aa: CATSGMSSNQPQHF; cdr3_nt: TGTGCCACCTCCGGTATGAGTAGCAATCAGCCCCAGCATTTT
d_call: -; j_call: TRBJ2-3; cdr3_length: 14; v_call: TRBV6-5; clone_size: -; cdr3_aa: CASSYRASGDTQYF; cdr3_nt: TGTGCCAGCAGTTACCGGGCTTCAGGGGATACGCAGTATTTT
d_call: TRBD1; j_call: TRBJ2-5; cdr3_length: 14; v_call: TRBV5-6; clone_size: -; cdr3_aa: CASSFGTALETQYF; cdr3_nt: TGTGCCAGCAGCTTTGGGACAGCGTTGGAGACCCAGTACTTC
d_call: -; j_call: TRBJ2-1; cdr3_length: 12; v_call: TRBV5-4; clone_size: -; cdr3_aa: CASSLDNNEQFF; cdr3_nt: TGTGCCAGCAGCTTGGATAACAATGAGCAGTTCTTC